These 9 T cell receptor beta chains were sequenced from one sample in a study of T cells after posttransplantation cyclophosphamide. Treatment was busulfan-fludarabine conditioning, a marrow graft, and cyclophosphamide on days +3 and +4. Profiling relied on immunoSEQ multiplex PCR, and the TCRdb table lists in-frame clones only, not all of them. The table records about 16,000 clones, about 91% of them present only once. This sample comprised CD4+ T cells sorted from blood, obtained after allogeneic stem cell transplant with posttransplant cyclophosphamide. All receptors derive from a male patient aged 60-69 years who received an allogeneic stem cell transplant from a related donor and was CMV-positive. Some T cells could come from the graft donor.

The chain employs TRBV4-2 and TRBJ1-1, with D unresolved. V shed 2 bases and J shed 1 base, with 5 bases lying between them. CDR3 length: 13 residues. Germline loops: CDR1 LGHNA, CDR2 YNFKEQ. The chain's CDR3 is CASSQSRNTEAFF. For the CDR3, the DNA is TGTGCCAGCAGCCAATCCAGGAACACTGAAGCTTTCTTT.

About this clone itself: The sample contains more than one DNA sequence encoding this CDR3. The gene calls are TRBV2 and TRBJ1-6, with 8 bases that match TRBD1. With V trimmed by 5 bases and J by 7 bases, 10 bases remained unmatched. The CDR3 covers 16 residues. The germline gives CDR1 SNHLY, CDR2 FYNNEI. CDR3 sequence: CASSPRTGIGNSPLHF. CDR3 DNA: TGTGCCAGCAGTCCTCGGACAGGGATAGGAAATTCACCCCTCCACTTT.

Written as DNA, the CDR3 is TGTGCCAGTAGTTTCCCGGGACAGCAAAGGGAAAAACTGTTTTTT. It codes for CASSFPGQQREKLFF. J is TRBJ1-4 and V is TRBV19; 7 nucleotides agree with TRBD1. The CDR3 covers 15 residues. From germline, CDR1 is LNHDA and CDR2 SQIVND (reference sequence). The J segment lost 8 bases and the V segment lost 5 bases, leaving 11 bases of the junction unmatched.

V and J are TRBV30 and TRBJ1-5; 10 positions match TRBD1. Germline V gene data show CDR1 as GTSNPN and CDR2 as SVGIG (reference sequence). The CDR3 spans 14 residues. J lost 5 bases, V lost 3 bases, and 4 bases had no gene match. The CDR3: CAWSYGQGDQPQHF. CDR3 nucleotides: TGTGCCTGGAGCTACGGACAGGGGGATCAGCCCCAGCATTTT.

The J gene is TRBJ1-2, the V gene TRBV7-3; 7 bases agree with TRBD1. Trimming removed 6 bases from V and 4 bases from J; junction bases left unmatched: 8. CDR3 length: 14 residues. Germline CDR1 reads SGHTA; CDR2 reads FQGTGA. The CDR3 bases are TGTGCCAGCAGTTCACCGGGACAGCGCTATGGCTACACCTTC. Translation gives CASSSPGQRYGYTF.

Here the CDR3 reads CASSSRAGGGETQYF. DNA for the CDR3: TGTGCCAGCAGCTCTCGCGCGGGGGGCGGGGAGACCCAGTACTTC. The V gene is TRBV5-6, the J gene TRBJ2-5, with 8 bases matching TRBD2. The CDR3 is 15 residues long. CDR1 is SGHDT, CDR2 YYEEEE, per germline. V lost 3 bases and J lost 5; bases outside the gene matches: 9.

The rearrangement links TRBV19 to TRBJ2-2; possible D gene TRBD1, 5 bases. Germline CDR1 is LNHDA and CDR2 is SQIVND (reference sequence). The CDR3 sequence is 15 residues long. The V end was cut by 10 bases, the J end by 0 bases, with 15 bases between. This CDR3 is CATRPGSANTGELFF. The CDR3 DNA sequence: TGTGCCACCAGACCAGGGTCCGCGAACACCGGGGAGCTGTTTTTT. Looking up the rest from reference TRBV19 and TRBJ2-2 gives the full variable domain: DGGITQSPKYLFRKEGQNVTLSCEQNLNHDAMYWYRQDPGQGLRLIYYSQIVNDFQKGDIAEGYSVSREKKESFPLTVTSAQKNPTAFYLCATRPGSANTGELFFGEGSRLTVL.

This chain uses TRBV18 with TRBJ2-5, with D tentatively TRBD1 (6 bases). The germline V and J ends were trimmed by 0 bases and 2 bases, with 10 bases remaining between them. CDR1 is KGHSH, CDR2 LQKENI, per germline. CDR3 length: 15 residues. The CDR3 DNA follows: TGTGCCAGCTCACCACCAGGGGGACCGCAAGAGACCCAGTACTTC. It is translated as CASSPPGGPQETQYF.

Comment on this clone: At one of its ends the junction is not consistent with the germline gene, which may arise from a read error. J is TRBJ1-1 and V is TRBV30; no definite D call. Germline V CDR1 and CDR2: GTSNPN, SVGIG (reference sequence). This CDR3 is built from 13 residues. The CDR3 coding sequence is TGTGCCTGGGCTCCGGTGTACCTCACTGGAGCTTTCTTT. Its translation: CAWAPVYLTGAFF.